The 25 T cell receptor beta chains below were found in one sample sequenced in a study of T cell responses to AZD1222 COVID-19 vaccine. Data came from immunoSEQ multiplex PCR; TCRdb stores just in-frame clones and leaves some out. The sample lists 100,000 or so clones, nearly 90% occurring once. The starting material was peripheral blood, obtained 28 days after the second AZD1222 dose. The receptors stem from an adult who received the AZD1222 COVID-19 vaccine.

CDR3 coding DNA: TGCGCCAGCAGCTTTGGACAGGGGGCTGAAAAACTGTTTTTT. Protein sequence: CASSFGQGAEKLFF. The gene calls are TRBV5-1 and TRBJ1-4; 11 bases align to TRBD1. With 2 bases clipped from V and 7 bases from J, the junction kept 1 base outside the gene matches. There are 14 residues in the CDR3. Germline loops: CDR1 SGHRS, CDR2 YFSETQ.

This chain links TRBV28 with TRBJ2-7; the D is unclear. Looked up from germline, CDR1 is MDHEN and CDR2 is SYDVKM. V lost 4 bases and J 2 bases, leaving 12 bases between the germline ends. The CDR3 extends over 14 amino acids. The CDR3: CASSSPGRTYEQYF. CDR3 sequence (DNA): TGTGCCAGCAGTTCCCCGGGCCGAACCTACGAGCAGTACTTC.

The chain is built from TRBV5-4 and TRBJ1-2; 9 positions match TRBD1. CDR1 and CDR2 (germline): SGHNT, YYREEE (reference sequence). J gave up 7 bases and V 4 bases, and 8 bases lay outside the gene matches. There are 14 residues in the CDR3. The CDR3 reads CASSPWTGERGYTF. In DNA form, the CDR3 reads TGTGCCAGCAGCCCCTGGACAGGGGAGCGTGGCTACACCTTC.

The chain is built from TRBV3-1 (or the pseudogene TRBV3-2) and TRBJ2-1, with D perhaps given as TRBD1 or TRBD2 (5 bases each). Germline V gene data show CDR1 as LGHDT and CDR2 as YNNKEL (reference sequence). The V end lost 3 bases, the J end lost 2 bases, and 11 bases lay between the germline ends. CDR3 length: 15 residues. The CDR3 spells CASSHTRDAYNEQFF. The DNA of the CDR3 is TGTGCCAGCAGCCACACCCGGGACGCCTACAATGAGCAGTTCTTC.

The chain couples TRBV12-5 to TRBJ1-1; 8 bases agree with TRBD1. Germline V gene sequence: CDR1 LGHNT, CDR2 FRNRAP. Trimming at V came to 7 bases and at J to 5 bases, leaving 6 bases not matched to a gene. The CDR3 loop spans 13 amino acids. CDR3 DNA: TGTGCTAGTGCCGGGACAGGTGGAACTGAAGCTTTCTTT. It encodes CASAGTGGTEAFF.

V and J are TRBV28 and TRBJ2-6; the D is unclear. The CDR3 spans 14 residues. CDR1 and CDR2 from the germline V gene are MDHEN and SYDVKM. Trimming left V 10 bases short and J 1 base short, with 11 bases between. This chain's CDR3 is CATRTVSGANVLTF. The CDR3 nucleotides read TGTGCCACCAGGACGGTATCTGGGGCCAACGTCCTGACTTTC. Full variable domain (outside the CDR3, taken from reference TRBV28 and TRBJ2-6): DVKVTQSSRYLVKRTGEKVFLECVQDMDHENMFWYRQDPGLGLRLIYFSYDVKMKEKGDIPEGYSVSREKKERFSLILESASTNQTSMYLCATRTVSGANVLTFGAGSRLTVL.

The chain employs TRBV5-1 and TRBJ1-1; weak D call: TRBD1 (5 bases). The CDR3 loop spans 13 amino acids. From germline, CDR1 is SGHRS and CDR2 YFSETQ. V was shortened by 4 bases and J by 1 base, with 8 bases between the two germline ends. DNA for the CDR3: TGCGCCAGCAGCCGACAGACGAACACTGAAGCTTTCTTT. Its translation is CASSRQTNTEAFF. The full variable domain, its missing parts supplied by reference TRBV5-1 and TRBJ1-1, is KAGVTQTPRYLIKTRGQQVTLSCSPISGHRSVSWYQQTPGQGLQFLFEYFSETQRNKGNFPGRFSGRQFSNSRSEMNVSTLELGDSALYLCASSRQTNTEAFFGQGTRLTVV.

This clone was picked up one time. The chain employs TRBV4-1 and TRBJ1-1; possibly TRBD1 for D (6 bases). The CDR3 consists of 13 residues. V dropped 6 bases and J dropped 0 bases, with 8 bases sitting between them. Germline lookup yields CDR1 MGHRA and CDR2 YSYEKL. CDR3 nucleotide sequence: TGCGCCAGCAGGGACAGCCTGAACACTGAAGCTTTCTTT. Its translation: CASRDSLNTEAFF.

The genes are TRBV9 and TRBJ2-7; unclear D gene. This CDR3 contains 15 residues. Per the germline V gene, CDR1 is SGDLS and CDR2 is YYNGEE. The V end was cut by 0 bases, the J end by 3 bases, with 13 bases between. CDR3 sequence reads: CASSVGSSSHYEQYF. CDR3 nucleotide sequence: TGTGCCAGCAGCGTAGGGAGTAGTTCCCACTACGAGCAGTACTTC.

The CDR3 DNA reads as TGTGCCAGCTCACCGGCAGGTTCAGAGGGAAACACCATATATTTT. It specifies CASSPAGSEGNTIYF. This chain joins TRBV18 and TRBJ1-3; no reliable D call. V was trimmed by 3 bases and J by 4 bases, leaving 13 bases between them. The CDR3 runs 15 residues. Germline CDR1 is KGHSH and CDR2 is LQKENI.

There are a few counts of this clone. V usage is TRBV25-1 and J usage is TRBJ1-3, with TRBD1 matching 7 bases. The CDR3 covers 14 residues. The germline CDR1 and CDR2 sequences are MGHDK and SYGVNS. The V and J ends lost 7 bases and 4 bases, in that order; junction bases with no gene match: 7. CDR3 in amino acids: CASTKTGPGNTIYF. The CDR3 coding sequence is TGTGCCAGCACAAAGACAGGGCCCGGAAACACCATATATTTT.

The chain joins TRBV28 to TRBJ2-3; unclear D gene. Germline V gene lookup returns CDR1 MDHEN and CDR2 SYDVKM. Between the trimmed V and J ends, which lost 1 base and 5 bases, there was a span of 4 bases. The CDR3 runs 12 residues. The CDR3, as DNA: TGTGCCAGCAGTTTATCTGTAGATACGCAGTATTTT. It is translated as CASSLSVDTQYF.

V and J are TRBV28 and TRBJ1-6; D is undetermined. Germline CDR1 MDHEN, CDR2 SYDVKM. The germline V and J ends were trimmed by 6 bases and 6 bases, with 12 bases remaining between them. This CDR3 comprises 14 residues. The CDR3 is CASRWAGGNSPLHF. The CDR3 DNA reads TGTGCCAGCAGGTGGGCGGGAGGTAATTCACCCCTCCACTTT. Full variable domain (rest looked up from reference TRBV28 and TRBJ1-6): DVKVTQSSRYLVKRTGEKVFLECVQDMDHENMFWYRQDPGLGLRLIYFSYDVKMKEKGDIPEGYSVSREKKERFSLILESASTNQTSMYLCASRWAGGNSPLHFGNGTRLTVT.

The chain uses TRBV2 and TRBJ2-7, with TRBD2 identical over 8 bases. The V segment lost 3 bases and the J segment 5 bases; nucleotides outside the gene matches: 6. There are 14 residues in the CDR3. Germline assignment: CDR1 SNHLY and CDR2 FYNNEI. CDR3 loop: CASSDGQRENEQYF. CDR3 nucleotides: TGTGCCAGCAGTGACGGCCAGCGGGAGAACGAGCAGTACTTC.

The rearrangement joins TRBV2 to TRBJ2-1; D not resolved. Deletions cut 6 bases from V and 2 bases from J, with 11 bases between. CDR3 length: 14 residues. Per germline, CDR1 SNHLY and CDR2 FYNNEI. CDR3 protein: CASSARWPYNEQFF. Here the CDR3 DNA reads TGTGCCAGCAGCGCCCGCTGGCCCTACAATGAGCAGTTCTTC. Together with reference TRBV2 and TRBJ2-1, the CDR3 gives the full variable domain: EPEVTQTPSHQVTQMGQEVILRCVPISNHLYFYWYRQILGQKVEFLVSFYNNEISEKSEIFDDQFSVERPDGSNFTLKIRSTKLEDSAMYFCASSARWPYNEQFFGPGTRLTVL.

The CDR3, as DNA: TGTGCCAGCAGCCAAGACAGACTGAAGAACACTGAAGCTTTCTTT. Translation gives CASSQDRLKNTEAFF. This sequence joins TRBV14 and TRBJ1-1; the D is unclear. This CDR3 contains 15 residues. The germline gives CDR1 SGHDN, CDR2 FVKESK. V was cut by 0 bases and J by 1 base, with 9 bases left in between.

This clone came up a few times. In DNA form, the CDR3 reads TGTGCCAGCAGCCGGCCCAGGCCTACTGAAGCTTTCTTT. Protein sequence: CASSRPRPTEAFF. V usage is TRBV6-5 and J usage is TRBJ1-1, with D unclear. Germline V gene sequence: CDR1 MNHEY, CDR2 SVGAGI. V gave up 6 bases and J gave up 5 bases, with 13 bases separating them. The CDR3 is 13 residues long.

The chain is built from TRBV28 and TRBJ2-2; 7 bases are a match to TRBD1. Trimming took 6 bases from V and 5 from J; bases not matched to a gene: 6. The CDR3 has 14 residues. Germline values: CDR1 MDHEN, CDR2 SYDVKM. The CDR3 sequence is CASRTGRRTGELFF. CDR3 nucleotide sequence: TGTGCCAGCAGGACAGGGCGTAGGACCGGGGAGCTGTTTTTT.

The chain couples TRBV27 to TRBJ2-4, with D unclear. V dropped 2 bases and J dropped 6 bases, with 14 bases sitting between them. The CDR3 is made up of 15 amino acids. CDR1 and CDR2 from the germline V gene are MNHEY and SMNVEV (reference sequence). The CDR3 is CASSLIPPEANIQYF. The DNA of the CDR3 is TGTGCCAGCAGTTTAATACCTCCCGAGGCAAACATTCAGTACTTC.

CDR3 sequence (DNA): TGTGCCAGCAGTTTACAGGGGGGGAATGAAAAACTGTTTTTT. Translating gives CASSLQGGNEKLFF. The V gene is TRBV28, the J gene TRBJ1-4; 7 bases line up with TRBD1. The J segment lost 5 bases and the V segment lost 2 bases, leaving 2 bases of the junction unmatched. Germline CDR1 reads MDHEN; CDR2 reads SYDVKM. CDR3 length equals 14 residues.

V usage is TRBV30 and J usage is TRBJ2-1; D is possibly TRBD2 (6 bases). The V gene lost 5 bases and the J gene lost 4 bases, with 12 bases spanning the gap. The germline V gene encodes CDR1 GTSNPN and CDR2 SVGIG (reference sequence). This CDR3 spans 13 amino acids. The CDR3 DNA sequence: TGTGCCTGGTTGCTAGCGACTTACAATGAGCAGTTCTTC. Amino acids: CAWLLATYNEQFF.

The chain employs TRBV19 and TRBJ1-3; perhaps TRBD1 as D (6 bases). Trimming pared 4 bases from V and 1 base from J, leaving 11 bases between. There are 15 residues in the CDR3. Germline V gives CDR1 LNHDA, CDR2 SQIVND (reference sequence). CDR3 sequence reads: CASSSSGASGNTIYF. The CDR3 DNA reads as TGTGCCAGTAGTAGTTCAGGGGCGTCTGGAAACACCATATATTTT. The full variable domain, its missing parts supplied by reference TRBV19 and TRBJ1-3, is DGGITQSPKYLFRKEGQNVTLSCEQNLNHDAMYWYRQDPGQGLRLIYYSQIVNDFQKGDIAEGYSVSREKKESFPLTVTSAQKNPTAFYLCASSSSGASGNTIYFGEGSWLTVV.

The chain joins TRBV4-2 to TRBJ2-3, with D possibly matching TRBD2 (5 bases). Germline CDR1 is LGHNA and CDR2 is YNFKEQ. Trimming left V 0 bases short and J 2 bases short, with 12 bases between. The CDR3 length is 16 residues. CDR3 in DNA: TGTGCCAGCAGCCAAGAGTCCAGCGGAGTCACAGATACGCAGTATTTT. Protein: CASSQESSGVTDTQYF.

The rearrangement uses TRBV30 and TRBJ2-7, with 9 nucleotides matching TRBD1. Germline loops: CDR1 GTSNPN, CDR2 SVGIG (reference sequence). V shed 5 bases and J 6 bases; nucleotides not matched to a gene: 5. The CDR3 has 12 residues. The CDR3 loop is CAWGDRVLEQYF. Here the CDR3 DNA reads TGTGCCTGGGGGGACAGGGTACTCGAGCAGTACTTC.

The V gene is TRBV4-2, the J gene TRBJ2-2, with 15 bases matching TRBD2. The CDR3 is made up of 17 amino acids. Trimming at V came to 2 bases and at J to 8 bases, leaving 6 bases not matched to a gene. The V gene's germline CDR1 is LGHNA and CDR2 YNFKEQ. CDR3: CASSQPGLAGGLGELFF. The CDR3 nucleotides read TGTGCCAGCAGCCAACCGGGACTAGCGGGAGGTTTGGGGGAGCTGTTTTTT.